This TCR beta chain was identified during a study of beta chain features in type 1 diabetes. A few counts support this clone. Its target is unknown. The study, taken as a whole, reports: All four CD4+ subsets of Type 1 diabetes patients contained TCRB CDR3s that were moderately but significantly shorter.

Every isolated RNA sample was fully reverse transcribed, so sequencing captured expressed TCRB transcripts. TCRdb's copy holds only in-frame clones and misses some; the assay was immunoSEQ multiplex PCR. Among about 150,000 clones listed, over 8.5% were seen once. The clonotype comes from a man between 18 and 29 years old in good health. Sequenced: central memory CD4+ T cells from blood.

This chain's CDR3 is CASSFDRSAYNEQFF. The CDR3, as DNA: TGTGCCAGCAGCTTCGACAGGTCGGCCTACAATGAGCAGTTCTTC. The chain couples TRBV7-3 to TRBJ2-1; perhaps TRBD1 as D (6 bases). The CDR3 has 15 amino acids. Per germline, CDR1 SGHTA and CDR2 FQGTGA. V lost 3 bases and J lost 2, with 11 bases in between.